The subject of this entry is one TCR beta chain. These data are taken from a study of T-cell memory formation after mild COVID-19. Germline V CDR1 and CDR2: KGHDR, SFDVKD. With 9 bases removed from V and 6 bases from J, the gap between germline ends came to 18 bases. This CDR3 contains 14 residues. Libraries for TCRalpha and TCRbeta carried sample barcodes and unique molecular identifiers via 5'RACE. TCRdb re-called the 5' RACE reads with MiXCR, one entry per CDR3 protein. The sample yields about 140,000 distinct CDR3 sequences, roughly 13% seen once. This rearrangement joins TRBV24-1 to TRBJ2-3; D is unresolved. Sequenced input: PBMCs or a T cell subset sorted from them (not recorded which). This clonotype was obtained from an adult woman who had mild COVID-19 (a few samples of this study predate the infection). Cell type and time point are not known. The CDR3 DNA reads TGTGCCACCGGGCGCCTGGTGGGGTCCGATACGCAGTATTTT. It specifies CATGRLVGSDTQYF.